This T cell receptor beta chain stems from a study of blood T cell repertoires in COVID-19. Data came from immunoSEQ multiplex PCR; TCRdb stores just in-frame clones and leaves some out. In the table there are some 52,000 clones, 90% of which are singletons. J gave up 6 bases and V 0 bases, and 4 bases lay outside the gene matches. This CDR3 region has 14 residues. Germline lookup yields CDR1 LGHNT and CDR2 FRNRAP. Sequenced input: peripheral blood. The chain recombines TRBV12-5 with TRBJ1-2, with 7 nucleotides matching TRBD1. The source of this sequence is a human donor in a cohort sampled during active COVID-19. In DNA form, the CDR3 reads TGTGCTAGTGGTTTGGTGCCCGGGACAGATGGCTACACCTTC. It codes for CASGLVPGTDGYTF.